The entry below describes one TCR beta chain. Its target is not known. These data are taken from a study of OX40 agonist ivuxolimab in advanced cancers. Looking at the study overall: Patients enrolled in dose escalation were diagnosed with hepatocellular carcinoma, melanoma, renal cell or head and neck cancer. Study observations and caveats: People who partly responded at 0.1-3.0 mg/kg had some of the least clonal expansion seen. The work left the antigen specificity of expanded peripheral T cells undetermined.

Only in-frame clones appear in the TCRdb table, and some are missing; sequencing was by immunoSEQ multiplex PCR. The sample yields 98,000 or so clones, roughly 94% seen once. The starting material was CD4+ or CD8+ T cells sorted from blood, obtained in a trial of the OX40 agonist ivuxolimab. The TCR sequence derives from an adult with an advanced solid tumor such as melanoma, head and neck, liver or kidney cancer.

CDR3 sequence reads: CASASQGYEQYF. The CDR3 nucleotides read TGTGCCAGTGCGTCTCAGGGTTACGAGCAGTACTTC. The chain carries TRBV19 and TRBJ2-7, with TRBD1 as a possible D gene (5 bases). The CDR3 consists of 12 residues. Germline-derived CDR1 and CDR2 are LNHDA and SQIVND (reference sequence). The V end lost 8 bases, the J end lost 4 bases, and 12 bases lay between the germline ends.